The next 20 T cell receptor beta chains were all read from a single sample in a study of T cell responses to AZD1222 COVID-19 vaccine. The repertoire was sequenced with immunoSEQ multiplex PCR; TCRdb's copy has only in-frame clones and lacks some. The sample includes some 140,000 clones, 80% to 90% of them seen just once. The sequenced sample was peripheral blood, obtained on day 0 of MenACWY control vaccination. These receptors came from an adult in good health.

This chain links TRBV20-1 with TRBJ1-1; weak D call: TRBD1 (5 bases). Per the germline V gene, CDR1 is DFQATT and CDR2 is SNEGSKA (reference sequence). V was clipped by 3 bases and J by 5 bases, with 16 bases between them. This CDR3 comprises 14 residues. DNA for the CDR3: TGCAGTGCTAGTTTGCAAACACAGGAGACTGAAGCTTTCTTT. Translation: CSASLQTQETEAFF.

The chain uses TRBV7-8 and TRBJ2-7; D uncertain. Trimming stripped 6 bases from V and 2 bases from J, with 17 bases between. Germline CDR1 reads SGHVS; CDR2 reads FQNEAQ. CDR3 length: 15 amino acids. CDR3 in DNA: TGTGCCAGCAGACCGCTAGGGTTTGGGACCTACGAGCAGTACTTC. Translated, it gives CASRPLGFGTYEQYF.

This chain uses TRBV24-1 with TRBJ1-5, with D tentatively TRBD1 (5 bases). Looked up from germline, CDR1 is KGHDR and CDR2 is SFDVKD. The V end was cut by 5 bases, the J end by 2 bases, with 12 bases between. The CDR3 totals 15 residues. CDR3 protein: CATSAGGWGNQPQHF. Here the CDR3 DNA reads TGTGCCACCAGTGCCGGGGGATGGGGCAATCAGCCCCAGCATTTT.

V gene TRBV30 combines with J gene TRBJ1-1; a weak D match, TRBD1 (6 bases). V was trimmed by 6 bases and J by 10 bases, leaving 15 bases between them. CDR1 GTSNPN and CDR2 SVGIG come from the germline V gene (reference sequence). CDR3 length equals 11 residues. CDR3 nucleotides: TGTGCCTGTATGAGTAGGGGGGTAGCTTTCTTT. This translates into CACMSRGVAFF.

The chain combines TRBV5-4 with TRBJ1-1, with D hard to call. V was pared by 0 bases and J by 4 bases, with 10 bases between. This CDR3 contains 14 residues. Germline assignment: CDR1 SGHNT and CDR2 YYREEE (reference sequence). This CDR3 is CASSLVGRLTEAFF. As DNA, the CDR3 is TGTGCCAGCAGCTTGGTGGGCAGACTCACTGAAGCTTTCTTT.

The rearrangement joins TRBV7-3 to TRBJ2-7, with 7 positions matching TRBD1. V gave up 5 bases and J gave up 10 bases; unmatched junction bases: 14. The CDR3 runs to 14 residues. CDR1 and CDR2 (germline): SGHTA, FQGTGA. The DNA for the CDR3 is TGTGCCAGCAGCCCCCACTCTCGACAGGGCGGTCAGTACTTC. Translation: CASSPHSRQGGQYF. The whole variable domain, filled in from reference TRBV7-3 and TRBJ2-7, reads GAGVSQTPSNKVTEKGKYVELRCDPISGHTALYWYRQSLGQGPEFLIYFQGTGAADDSGLPNDRFFAVRPEGSVSTLKIQRTERGDSAVYLCASSPHSRQGGQYFGPGTRLTVT.

This chain connects TRBV6-1 to TRBJ1-2; D ambiguous. V was shortened by 2 bases and J by 7 bases, with 20 bases between the two germline ends. The germline gives CDR1 MNHNS, CDR2 SASEGT. CDR3 length equals 16 residues. In nucleotides, the CDR3 is TGTGCCAGCAGTGAATGGGCTAGGAGGATGGAGGGTGGCTACACCTTC. Protein: CASSEWARRMEGGYTF.

V and J are TRBV18 and TRBJ1-6; TRBD1 is a possible D gene (6 bases). This CDR3 region has 16 residues. Between the trimmed V and J ends, which lost 3 bases and 9 bases, there was a span of 18 bases. Germline lookup yields CDR1 KGHSH and CDR2 LQKENI. The CDR3 bases are TGTGCCAGCTCACCTTCCGGGGGCAGTCAGGCTTCACCCCTCCACTTT. Amino acids: CASSPSGGSQASPLHF.

In this sample, this clone turned up once. The chain is built from TRBV5-1 and TRBJ2-2; D gene ambiguous. The CDR3 extends over 15 amino acids. Trimming removed 5 bases at V and 2 bases at J, with 13 bases between. Germline CDR1 SGHRS, CDR2 YFSETQ. This chain's CDR3 is CASRPDSQNTGELFF. CDR3 bases: TGCGCCAGCAGACCCGATTCCCAAAACACCGGGGAGCTGTTTTTT.

The CDR3 region is CASNRASGFVNTEAFF. CDR3 DNA: TGCGCCAGCAACCGCGCCTCAGGGTTCGTGAACACTGAAGCTTTCTTT. This chain uses TRBV5-1 with TRBJ1-1, with D possibly matching TRBD1 (5 bases). The CDR3 extends over 16 amino acids. The germline gives CDR1 SGHRS, CDR2 YFSETQ. The V end was cut by 6 bases, the J end by 0 bases, with 18 bases between.

The CDR3 coding sequence is TGCGCCAGCAGCCCCGAGGGGCGTAATCAGCCCCAGCATTTT. Its translation is CASSPEGRNQPQHF. The V and J genes are TRBV10-1 and TRBJ1-5, with a weak D call TRBD1 (5 bases). V shed 6 bases and J shed 4 bases, with 13 bases lying between them. CDR1 and CDR2 (germline): WNHNN, SYGVQD (reference sequence). CDR3 length: 14 residues.

V and J are TRBV5-5 and TRBJ1-5, with D possibly being TRBD1 (5 bases). V lost 0 bases and J 3 bases, leaving 10 bases between the germline ends. CDR1 and CDR2 from the germline V gene are SGHKS and YYEKEE (reference sequence). There are 15 residues in the CDR3. The CDR3 nucleotides read TGTGCCAGCAGCTTGGCAGACAGTTCCAATCAGCCCCAGCATTTT. Encoded protein: CASSLADSSNQPQHF.

The chain combines TRBV7-8 with TRBJ2-1, with D perhaps matching TRBD1 (5 bases). Germline lookup yields CDR1 SGHVS and CDR2 FQNEAQ. The CDR3 is 15 residues long. V shed 1 base and J shed 10 bases, with 17 bases lying between them. The CDR3 reads CASSLEGAGSGEQFF. The CDR3 DNA is TGTGCCAGCAGCTTAGAAGGGGCAGGGTCAGGCGAGCAGTTCTTC.

The gene calls are TRBV19 and TRBJ1-5, with D possibly being TRBD1 (5 bases). The CDR3 runs 14 residues. The germline V and J ends were trimmed by 3 bases and 5 bases, with 11 bases remaining between them. Germline CDR1 reads LNHDA; CDR2 reads SQIVND (reference sequence). In nucleotides, the CDR3 is TGTGCCAGTAGTATGGGGGATGGGGATCAGCCCCAGCATTTT. Amino acids: CASSMGDGDQPQHF.

The genes are TRBV5-4 and TRBJ1-6, with D maybe TRBD1 (6 bases). The CDR3 is 15 amino acids. Germline lookup yields CDR1 SGHNT and CDR2 YYREEE (reference sequence). V was pared by 4 bases and J by 4 bases, with 12 bases between. This CDR3 reads CASSEGGSYNSPLHF. The CDR3 bases are TGTGCCAGCAGCGAAGGGGGTAGTTATAATTCACCCCTCCACTTT.

CDR3 nucleotides: TGTGCCAGTTCAGGGGCGCCTCATTCCTCTGGAAACACCATATATTTT. Translated: CASSGAPHSSGNTIYF. The chain combines TRBV19 with TRBJ1-3, with D possibly matching TRBD1 (6 bases). The CDR3 consists of 16 residues. Germline CDR1 and CDR2: LNHDA and SQIVND (reference sequence). The ends were cut back, 8 bases at V and 0 bases at J, with 17 bases in the middle. Variable domain in full (rest from reference TRBV19 and TRBJ1-3): DGGITQSPKYLFRKEGQNVTLSCEQNLNHDAMYWYRQDPGQGLRLIYYSQIVNDFQKGDIAEGYSVSREKKESFPLTVTSAQKNPTAFYLCASSGAPHSSGNTIYFGEGSWLTVV.

The rearrangement links TRBV28 to TRBJ1-2; 11 nucleotides match TRBD1. The germline gives CDR1 MDHEN, CDR2 SYDVKM. The ends lost 3 bases at V and 8 bases at J; junction bases unmatched: 8. This CDR3 spans 15 amino acids. CDR3 sequence reads: CASSLRTGGLQGYTF. CDR3 DNA: TGTGCCAGCAGTTTGAGGACAGGGGGCTTGCAGGGCTACACCTTC.

The chain links TRBV3-1 (or the pseudogene TRBV3-2) to TRBJ2-7, with a possible D match to TRBD1 (5 bases). V dropped 1 base and J dropped 6 bases, with 10 bases sitting between them. The CDR3 loop spans 13 amino acids. CDR1 and CDR2 (germline): LGHDT, YNNKEL (reference sequence). Here the CDR3 DNA reads TGTGCCAGCAGCCAAGGGGGCAGACCCGAGCAGTACGTC. This sequence encodes CASSQGGRPEQYV.

A few counts support this clone. The V and J genes are TRBV7-9 and TRBJ1-2; 12 positions match TRBD1. The V gene's germline CDR1 is SEHNR and CDR2 FQNEAQ (reference sequence). There are 18 residues in the CDR3. V was pared by 4 bases and J by 1 base, with 10 bases of the junction left unmatched. CDR3 sequence: CASSSWGQGANDNYGYTF. The CDR3 DNA is TGTGCCAGCAGCTCGTGGGGACAGGGGGCGAACGATAACTATGGCTACACCTTC.

V usage is TRBV9 and J usage is TRBJ1-2; a weak D match, TRBD1 (5 bases). Trimming took off 0 bases at V and 5 bases at J, with 11 bases between the two ends. The germline gives CDR1 SGDLS, CDR2 YYNGEE. This CDR3 has 14 amino acids. CDR3 sequence (DNA): TGTGCCAGCAGCGTAGCTCTGGACAATTATGGCTACACCTTC. Its protein product is CASSVALDNYGYTF.